Presented here are 13 T cell receptor beta chains from one specimen sequenced in a study of T cells in Graves' hyperthyroidism and ophthalmopathy. RNA transcripts served as the template for amplifying TCR beta CDR3 regions. The TCR CDR3 first-round RT-PCR relied on the HTBI primer set. TCRdb independently ran MiXCR on the multiplex PCR reads; one entry per CDR3 protein. The table has around 290,000 distinct CDR3 sequences, 10% to 15% seen once. What was sequenced was blood. These receptors originate from a woman in her 30s with Graves' hyperthyroidism that later progressed to Graves' ophthalmopathy.

Points on this clonotype: Since a much larger clone is just one base distant, this may be a read error. V usage is TRBV18 and J usage is TRBJ2-1, with D unresolved. This CDR3 is built from 11 residues. Trimming cost V 8 bases and J 5 bases, with 7 bases left between them. Germline V gene sequence: CDR1 KGHSH, CDR2 LQKENI. The CDR3: CASHWDNEQFF. The CDR3 DNA reads TGTGCCAGCCACTGGGACAATGAGCAGTTCTTC.

In nucleotides, the CDR3 is TGTGCCAGCAGTTACAGTGGGACTCCCAGGAGCTCCTACGAGCAGTACTTC. It is translated as CASSYSGTPRSSYEQYF. V and J are TRBV6-6 and TRBJ2-7, with a weak D call TRBD2 (6 bases). Germline assignment: CDR1 MNHNY and CDR2 SVGAGI (reference sequence). Deletions cut 2 bases from V and 0 bases from J, with 17 bases between. The CDR3 totals 17 residues.

The chain employs TRBV4-3 and TRBJ2-7; 9 bases fit TRBD1. Unmatched junction bases numbered 13, after V lost 4 bases and J lost 6 bases. The CDR3 is 16 amino acids. CDR1 is LGHNA, CDR2 YSLEER, per germline. CDR3 DNA sequence: TGCGCCAGCAGCCCCCACCCCGGGGGACAGGGCGCCGAGCAGTACTTC. This encodes CASSPHPGGQGAEQYF.

Many counts were recorded for this clonotype. The J gene is TRBJ2-7, the V gene TRBV24-1, with D tentatively TRBD2 (6 bases). This CDR3 comprises 13 residues. The germline gives CDR1 KGHDR, CDR2 SFDVKD. Trimming took off 6 bases at V and 5 bases at J, with 13 bases between the two ends. CDR3 bases: TGTGCCACCAGTCCGGGCGGAGGGAACGAGCAGTACTTC. This gives the protein CATSPGGGNEQYF.

This clonotype was detected ten times or more. This sequence joins TRBV11-3 and TRBJ2-5, with unresolved D. The CDR3 covers 13 residues. The germline V and J ends were trimmed by 1 base and 4 bases, with 7 bases remaining between them. Germline values: CDR1 SGHNT, CDR2 YENEEA. The CDR3 protein is CASSLGLSETQYF. CDR3 nucleotide sequence: TGTGCCAGCAGCTTAGGACTCTCAGAGACCCAGTACTTC.

This clonotype came up many times. The J gene is TRBJ2-1, the V gene TRBV10-3, with D possibly being TRBD2 (8 bases). This CDR3 region has 17 residues. Germline lookup yields CDR1 ENHRY and CDR2 SYGVKD. Trimming shortened V by 3 bases and J by 7 bases, and 22 bases separated the two germline ends. The CDR3 region is CAISEGVLVAGQNEQFF. CDR3 nucleotides: TGTGCCATCAGTGAAGGGGTTCTGGTAGCGGGACAGAATGAGCAGTTCTTC.

The chain joins TRBV20-1 to TRBJ2-1; TRBD1 agrees at 7 bases. CDR3 length: 14 amino acids. J was trimmed by 6 bases and V by 6 bases; bases with no gene match: 11. Germline V gene data show CDR1 as DFQATT and CDR2 as SNEGSKA (reference sequence). The CDR3 DNA sequence: TGCAGTGCCCCCCGGACAGGCATCCCCAATGAGCAGTTCTTC. Its protein is CSAPRTGIPNEQFF.

Concerning this clonotype itself: This clone may be a read error of a much larger clone one base away. This sequence joins TRBV4-3 and TRBJ2-1; 11 bases line up with TRBD2. J was trimmed by 10 bases and V by 4 bases; bases with no gene match: 6. CDR3 size: 14 residues. CDR1 and CDR2 (germline): LGHNA, YSLEER. The CDR3 loop is CASSRALAGEEQFF. CDR3 in DNA: TGCGCCAGCAGCCGAGCACTAGCGGGAGAAGAGCAGTTCTTC.

This clonotype has at least ten counts. This chain uses TRBV27 with TRBJ2-7; D is possibly TRBD1 (5 bases). Germline loops: CDR1 MNHEY, CDR2 SMNVEV (reference sequence). The CDR3 contains 13 residues. With 5 bases removed from V and 4 bases from J, the gap between germline ends came to 12 bases. CDR3 sequence: CASSRGLPYEQYF. The CDR3 bases are TGTGCCAGCAGTAGGGGTTTACCTTACGAGCAGTACTTC.

This clonotype was seen a handful of times. The CDR3 is CASSHPARSGGYTF. In DNA, the CDR3 is TGTGCCAGCAGTCACCCCGCGCGGAGCGGTGGCTACACCTTC. V and J are TRBV6-1 and TRBJ1-2; D unclear. CDR1 and CDR2 from the germline V gene are MNHNS and SASEGT. The V and J ends lost 5 bases and 7 bases respectively, with 17 bases between them. The CDR3 extends over 14 amino acids.

The rearrangement uses TRBV12-3 or TRBV12-4 and TRBJ1-5; D uncertain. Between the trimmed V and J ends, which lost 1 base and 0 bases, there was a span of 7 bases. This CDR3 region has 15 residues. CDR3 region: CASSLEVNSNQPQHF. The CDR3 region has the DNA TGTGCCAGCAGTTTAGAAGTTAATAGCAATCAGCCCCAGCATTTT.

There are many counts of this clonotype. This rearrangement joins TRBV6-5 to TRBJ2-5; 9 positions agree with TRBD1. The CDR3 spans 18 residues. V dropped 1 base and J dropped 5; count of bases not matched to a gene: 14. CDR1 MNHEY and CDR2 SVGAGI come from the germline V gene. The CDR3 region is CASSYWGVRDRVPETQYF. The CDR3 coding sequence is TGTGCCAGCAGTTACTGGGGGGTACGGGACAGGGTTCCGGAGACCCAGTACTTC.

The chain has TRBV7-9 and TRBJ2-4; possible D gene TRBD1, 6 bases. This CDR3 has 14 residues. With 5 bases removed from V and 2 bases from J, the gap between germline ends came to 10 bases. Germline CDR1 SEHNR, CDR2 FQNEAQ (reference sequence). The CDR3 DNA sequence: TGTGCCAGCAGCGTCGGACAGCCCAAAAACATTCAGTACTTC. It specifies CASSVGQPKNIQYF.